This T cell receptor (beta chain) was identified in a study of T-cell reconstitution after alpha-beta-depleted transplantation in children. This clonotype has more than one count but fewer than ten. The CDR3 consists of 15 residues. The germline gives CDR1 SGHRS, CDR2 YFSETQ. V was pared by 5 bases and J by 1 base, with 15 bases between. Using unique molecular identifiers, the investigators prepared the TCRbeta library. One entry per CDR3 protein results from TCRdb running MiXCR on the PCR reads. The top ten hold 5% to 7% of the sample, which has roughly 200,000 distinct CDR3 sequences, roughly a tenth seen once.

This chain links TRBV5-1 with TRBJ1-1; D gene unclear. The TCR originated in a human donor who donated a stem cell graft to a child with acute lymphoblastic leukemia. The sample was PBMCs from the stem cell graft donor, taken from the stem cell graft. The CDR3 sequence: CASRSLSTANTEAFF. The CDR3, as DNA: TGCGCCAGCAGGTCTCTTTCTACTGCGAACACTGAAGCTTTCTTT.